Detailed here is one TCR beta chain. V lost 0 bases and J lost 4, with 13 bases in between. The CDR3 length is 15 residues. Germline CDR1 reads DFQATT; CDR2 reads SNEGSKA (reference sequence). TCRdb called the RT-PCR reads again in MiXCR, with one record for every CDR3 protein. The sample includes about 170,000 distinct CDR3 sequences, less than 15% seen only once; the top ten take about 31%. These data belong to a study of response to subunit inactivated influenza vaccine. The same data also went into a second study, on T cells expressing NK-cell markers. As that study records: Production of TCR beta cDNA relied on 5'RACE template switching with UMIs. In sorted CD3+CD56+NKG2C+, CD3+CD56+NKG2C- and CD3+CD56-NKG2C+ T cells, TCR beta repertoires were obtained. The authors sequenced eight donors, of whom seven were HCMV-seropositive and one was seronegative. These same clonotypes (in several donors) also led the CD3+CD56-NKG2C+ fraction.

The clonotype was recovered from a man aged 45 to 65 who received an inactivated influenza vaccine. Source: CD8+ T cells sorted from PBMCs, taken 11 to 12 days after vaccination. The chain carries TRBV20-1 and TRBJ2-1, with D unclear. The CDR3 loop reads CSARDSFSVYNEQFF. The CDR3 bases are TGCAGTGCTAGAGATTCGTTCTCCGTATACAATGAGCAGTTCTTC.